Many counts were recorded for the clone carrying this TCR beta chain. Its antigen is undetermined. TCRdb independently ran MiXCR on the 5' RACE reads; one entry per CDR3 protein. The table has 150,000 to 200,000 distinct CDR3 sequences, about 17% seen once. The data stem from a study of CD8 T cells in ankylosing spondylitis. CDR3 length: 15 residues. Germline V gene data show CDR1 as KGHSH and CDR2 as LQKENI. J lost 0 bases, V lost 4 bases, and 5 bases had no gene match. General study findings and limits: Disease-linked clones proved CD8+ and comparatively uncommon in peripheral blood.

Sequenced: blood, either unsorted or a sorted T cell fraction (not recorded which). The chain has TRBV18 and TRBJ1-1; 7 bases are a match to TRBD1. The clonotype comes from a male donor with ankylosing spondylitis or in good health (not recorded which). CDR3 DNA sequence: TGTGCCAGCTCACGTGACAGGGCTGTGAACACTGAAGCTTTCTTT. As protein: CASSRDRAVNTEAFF.